The sequence of this T cell receptor (beta chain) was determined in a study of T cell responses to AZD1222 COVID-19 vaccine. Using immunoSEQ multiplex PCR, the repertoire was profiled, and TCRdb retains in-frame clones only, with some absent. This table has around 83,000 clones, roughly nine tenths appearing once. V shed 7 bases and J shed 7 bases, with 13 bases lying between them. The length of the CDR3 is 12 residues. Germline CDR1 reads SGHTA; CDR2 reads FQGNSA. The origin of this receptor is an adult in good health. The material was peripheral blood, obtained on day 0 of AZD1222 vaccination. This rearrangement joins TRBV7-2 to TRBJ1-2; no firm D call. CDR3 region: CASNPGPGGYTF. The DNA of the CDR3 is TGTGCCAGCAACCCCGGGCCAGGTGGCTACACCTTC.